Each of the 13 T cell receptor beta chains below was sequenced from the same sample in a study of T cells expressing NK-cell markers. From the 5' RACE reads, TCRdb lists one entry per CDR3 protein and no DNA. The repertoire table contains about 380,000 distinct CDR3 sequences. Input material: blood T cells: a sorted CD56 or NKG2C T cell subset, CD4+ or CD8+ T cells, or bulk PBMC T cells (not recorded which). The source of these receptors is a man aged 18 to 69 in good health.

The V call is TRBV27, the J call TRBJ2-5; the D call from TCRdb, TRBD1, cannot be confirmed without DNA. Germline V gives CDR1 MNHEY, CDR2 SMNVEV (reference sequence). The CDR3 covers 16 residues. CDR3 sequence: CASSLRTGLGKETQYF.

CDR3 amino acids: CASSDQAVGGYTF. The chain carries TRBV2 and TRBJ1-2. In germline, CDR1 is SNHLY, CDR2 FYNNEI. The CDR3 totals 13 residues.

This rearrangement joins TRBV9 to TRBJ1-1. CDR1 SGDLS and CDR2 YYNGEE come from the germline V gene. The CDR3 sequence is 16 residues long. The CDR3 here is CASSVTAGSLNTEAFF.

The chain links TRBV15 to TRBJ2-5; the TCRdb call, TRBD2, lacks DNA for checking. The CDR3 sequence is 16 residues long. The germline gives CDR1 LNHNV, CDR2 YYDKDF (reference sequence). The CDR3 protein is CATSRAAGGQKETQYF.

This CDR3 reads CASSQVPSGGLNYGYTF. The chain is built from TRBV3-1 and TRBJ1-2. The CDR3 runs 17 residues. Germline values: CDR1 LGHDT, CDR2 YNNKEL (reference sequence).

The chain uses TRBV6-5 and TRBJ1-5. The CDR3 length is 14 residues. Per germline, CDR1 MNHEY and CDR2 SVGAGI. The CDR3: CASSDSGRTQPQHF.

CDR3 in amino acids: CASSSTTGGRSPLHF. The rearrangement joins TRBV12-3 or TRBV12-4 to TRBJ1-6; TCRdb selects TRBD1, and the lack of DNA leaves this call unchecked. This CDR3 has 15 amino acids.

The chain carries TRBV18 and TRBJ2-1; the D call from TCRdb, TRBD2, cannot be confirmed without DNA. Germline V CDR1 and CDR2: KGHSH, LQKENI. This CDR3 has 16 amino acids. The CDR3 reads CASSPFLEGIGNEQFF.

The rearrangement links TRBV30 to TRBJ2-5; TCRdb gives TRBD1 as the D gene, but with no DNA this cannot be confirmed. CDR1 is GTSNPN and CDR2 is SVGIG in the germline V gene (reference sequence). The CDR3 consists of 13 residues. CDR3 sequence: CAWSWGAQETQYF.

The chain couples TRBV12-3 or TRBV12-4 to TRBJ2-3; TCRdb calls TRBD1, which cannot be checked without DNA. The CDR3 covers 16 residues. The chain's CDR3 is CASRLQGRGSTDTQYF.

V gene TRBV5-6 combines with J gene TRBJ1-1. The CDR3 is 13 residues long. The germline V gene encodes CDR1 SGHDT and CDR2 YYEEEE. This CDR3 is CASSKRQNTEAFF.

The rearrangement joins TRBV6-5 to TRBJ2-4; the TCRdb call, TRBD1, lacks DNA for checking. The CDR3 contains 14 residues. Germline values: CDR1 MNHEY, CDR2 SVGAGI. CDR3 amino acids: CASSYSTGRGIQYF.

The CDR3 sequence is CASRRGNEKLFF. The chain has TRBV6-6 and TRBJ1-4. The germline V gene has CDR1 MNHNY and CDR2 SVGAGI (reference sequence). The CDR3 is 12 amino acids.